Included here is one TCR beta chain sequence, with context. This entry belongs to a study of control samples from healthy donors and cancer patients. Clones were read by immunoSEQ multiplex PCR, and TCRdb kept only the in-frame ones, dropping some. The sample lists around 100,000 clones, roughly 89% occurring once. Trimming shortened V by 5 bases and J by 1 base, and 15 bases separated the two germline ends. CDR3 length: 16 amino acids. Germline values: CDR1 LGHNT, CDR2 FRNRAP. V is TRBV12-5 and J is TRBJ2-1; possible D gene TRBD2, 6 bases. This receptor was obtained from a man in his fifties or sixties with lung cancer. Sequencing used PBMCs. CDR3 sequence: CASGPGGVGSYNEQFF. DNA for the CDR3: TGTGCTAGTGGTCCCGGGGGAGTGGGATCCTACAATGAGCAGTTCTTC.